This T cell receptor beta chain was recovered during a study of blood T cell repertoires in COVID-19 (dated by TCRdb to the early 2020s). About the study as a whole: Collaborator samples came from the United States, Italy and Spain and covered acute and convalescent phases of COVID-19. The material from the prospective study consisted of cDNA or gDNA derived from T cells, B-cell-depleted T cells, or PBMCs. Deeply sampled blood TCRbeta repertoires from subjects exposed to, actively infected with, or recovered from COVID-19 were included in the dataset. The repertoires were released in a freely available public database intended as a resource for research on the immune response to SARS-CoV-2. Samples were obtained from the ongoing ImmuneRACE study (first 160 participants) and from approximately 1,200 subjects provided by 6 global collaborators. A de-identified subject ID, COVID-19 status, age in years and sex were almost always included in the sample metadata. Where HLA class I and class II types were available, the types were taken from metadata supplied by the sample provider, not from assay-based typing.

TCRbeta CDR3 regions were amplified from genomic DNA by means of the immunoSEQ Assay, a bias-controlled multiplex PCR. On the study's bioinformatics: Nucleated cell counts per sample were estimated from amplification of reference gene primers within the assay. To quantify the absolute abundance of each unique TCRbeta CDR3 rearrangement, sequence reads were collapsed and filtered. For each sample, productive Simpson clonality was calculated by taking the square root of Simpson's diversity index across productive rearrangements. TCRdb provides this immuneACCESS table in a form limited to in-frame rearrangements. Some clones are lacking; in checked studies, under half of them reflect an unresolved V gene, and why the rest are absent is not known. V, J and clone size reflect that table, while D and trimming were determined from the DNA. The sample includes roughly 57,000 clones, with around 80% observed a single time. About a fifth of the sample is held by the ten biggest clonotypes.

As regards this clone: Its cognate antigen has yet to be identified. No per-base quality is available; no much larger clone lies one base away.

From cysteine to phenylalanine, the CDR3 is 15 amino acids long. Here the CDR3 DNA is all that survives: 45 bases in frame from base 1. From the germline V gene, CDR1 is LGHNA and CDR2 is YNFKEQ. The junction carries 13 bases between V and J, which are trimmed by 4 bases and 0 bases respectively. One collaborating source in Seattle enrolled patients during active infection and followed them longitudinally through the course of disease. Each collaborating institution followed its own protocols to collect whole blood in K2EDTA tubes. Collaborator samples were shipped for TCRbeta analysis as frozen whole blood, isolated PBMCs, or DNA extracted from either sample type. The paper as a whole reports these results and caveats: The quantity of clinical and demographic metadata differed by source and by participant and was supplied without curation.

Recombination joined TRBV4-2 with TRBJ2-7; too little of a D gene remains to name it. The clonotype was recovered from a man aged 30 to 45 with COVID-19, enrolled during active disease. The sample comprised peripheral blood. The CDR3: CASSPPDPSSYEQYF. The nucleotide sequence reads as follows: TGTGCCAGCAGCCCACCTGACCCTAGCTCCTACGAGCAGTACTTC.